The clone carrying this TCR beta chain is medium-sized. Libraries were prepared by immunoSEQ multiplex PCR; TCRdb keeps only in-frame clonotypes and omits some of them. The table shows 20,000 to 30,000 clones, with 35% to 50% occurring only once. The V gene lost 2 bases and the J gene lost 0 bases, with 11 bases spanning the gap. This CDR3 has 16 residues. Germline V gene lookup returns CDR1 SGHTA and CDR2 FQGNSA. This sample was taken from a study of graft-versus-host responses after intestinal transplantation. Whole-study results and caveats: High graft-versus-host to host-versus-graft T cell clonal ratios marked allografts of patients with graft-donor macrochimerism. GvH clones detected in recipient marrow included some appearing first in ileum or blood.

The responders that had proliferated, CFSE-low CD3+CD4+ and CD3+CD8+ cells, were sorted after the reaction. This clonotype was obtained from a human patient who received an intestinal transplant. The sequencing used alloreactive CD4+ T cells from a mixed lymphocyte reaction culture, collected before intestinal transplant. Subset here: CFSE-low proliferating T cells sorted from roughly 6-day pre-transplant mixed lymphocyte reaction (GvH or HvG direction). The J gene is TRBJ1-3, the V gene TRBV7-2; D ambiguous. CDR3 in DNA: TGTGCCAGCAGCTTAAATGTTCCACTCTCTGGAAACACCATATATTTT. Its protein product is CASSLNVPLSGNTIYF. The whole variable domain, filled in from reference TRBV7-2 and TRBJ1-3, reads GAGVSQSPSNKVTEKGKDVELRCDPISGHTALYWYRQSLGQGLEFLIYFQGNSAPDKSGLPSDRFSAERTGGSVSTLTIQRTQQEDSAVYLCASSLNVPLSGNTIYFGEGSWLTVV.